This T cell receptor (beta chain) is from a study of identical twins. Overall study findings and caveats: There were fewer insertions in abundant cord blood beta clonotypes, but memory repertoires showed no such pattern. There was more out-of-frame TCR alpha sharing in monozygotic twins than models estimated.

This clonotype was seen ten or more times. The target antigen is unknown. Healthy Caucasians provided all donations. CDR3 length: 11 residues. V was trimmed by 2 bases and J by 9 bases, leaving 9 bases between them. Germline V gene data show CDR1 as SGHRS and CDR2 as YFSETQ. Template switching added a universal primer site; cDNA carried unique molecular identifiers. TCRdb itself ran the 5' RACE reads through MiXCR, one entry per CDR3 protein. The sample includes about 690,000 distinct CDR3 sequences, 6.1% of them seen just once. Sequenced material: naive T cells sorted from blood. V is TRBV5-1 and J is TRBJ2-7; D perhaps matches TRBD2 (6 bases). The TCR was taken from a man aged 18 to 30 in good health. Here the CDR3 DNA reads TGCGCCAGCAGCTTTAGCGGAGGGCAGTACTTC. Translated: CASSFSGGQYF. The complete variable domain, with remaining parts taken from reference TRBV5-1 and TRBJ2-7, reads KAGVTQTPRYLIKTRGQQVTLSCSPISGHRSVSWYQQTPGQGLQFLFEYFSETQRNKGNFPGRFSGRQFSNSRSEMNVSTLELGDSALYLCASSFSGGQYFGPGTRLTVT.